These 25 T cell receptor beta chains came from one sample sequenced in a study of T cell changes during pregnancy in multiple sclerosis. Assay used: immunoSEQ multiplex PCR; TCRdb lists only in-frame clones, some missing. This table holds tens of thousands of clones, more than 85% found once. Material: peripheral blood, obtained in the first trimester of pregnancy. These receptors originate from a female donor with multiple sclerosis, enrolled in a pregnancy study.

V gene TRBV7-2 combines with J gene TRBJ2-1; the match to TRBD2 covers 10 bases. CDR3 length equals 15 residues. CDR1 is SGHTA, CDR2 FQGNSA, per germline. J was trimmed by 3 bases and V by 3 bases; bases with no gene match: 2. The CDR3 spells CASSFSSGGYNEQFF. CDR3 DNA: TGTGCCAGCAGCTTCTCTAGCGGGGGCTACAATGAGCAGTTCTTC.

This sequence joins TRBV28 and TRBJ2-7; 8 nucleotides agree with TRBD1. Germline CDR1 and CDR2: MDHEN and SYDVKM. The V and J ends lost 4 bases and 2 bases, in that order; junction bases with no gene match: 7. There are 15 residues in the CDR3. CDR3 amino acids: CASSSTGAPTYEQYF. The CDR3 region has the DNA TGTGCCAGCAGTTCGACAGGGGCCCCAACCTACGAGCAGTACTTC.

CDR3 DNA: TGTGCCAGCAGCTCTGGGCCAGGTCGGCCCCAGCATTTT. Amino acid sequence: CASSSGPGRPQHF. The chain couples TRBV5-8 to TRBJ1-5; D ambiguous. CDR3 length equals 13 residues. Trimming pared 3 bases from V and 9 bases from J, leaving 13 bases between. The germline CDR1 and CDR2 sequences are SGHTS and YDEGEE.

V is TRBV7-6 and J is TRBJ2-7; TRBD2 matches 13 bases. The CDR3 spans 19 residues. From germline, CDR1 is SGHVS and CDR2 FNYEAQ. V shed 5 bases and J 2 bases; nucleotides not matched to a gene: 15. CDR3 amino acids: CASSPRLAGGPNLPYEQYF. The CDR3 DNA sequence: TGTGCCAGCAGCCCACGACTAGCGGGAGGCCCCAACTTGCCCTACGAGCAGTACTTC. Filled out from reference TRBV7-6 and TRBJ2-7, the complete variable domain reads GAGVSQSPRYKVTKRGQDVALRCDPISGHVSLYWYRQALGQGPEFLTYFNYEAQQDKSGLPNDRFSAERPEGSISTLTIQRTEQRDSAMYRCASSPRLAGGPNLPYEQYFGPGTRLTVT.

The J gene is TRBJ2-1, the V gene TRBV6-4; 13 positions agree with TRBD2. This CDR3 region has 24 residues. In germline, CDR1 is MRHNA, CDR2 SNTAGT. With 2 bases clipped from V and 1 base from J, the junction kept 23 bases outside the gene matches. For the CDR3, the DNA is TGTGCCAGCAGTGACAAGGGGACACGGACTAGCGGGAGTCTGGAGGGGGCTTCCTACAATGAGCAGTTCTTC. It is translated as CASSDKGTRTSGSLEGASYNEQFF.

The rearrangement joins TRBV11-2 to TRBJ2-7; 7 bases are a match to TRBD2. CDR3 length equals 13 residues. Germline CDR1 and CDR2: SGHAT and FQNNGV. J lost 7 bases, V lost 5 bases, and 8 bases had no gene match. The CDR3 here is CASSLTSAGEQYF. The CDR3 coding sequence is TGTGCCAGCAGCCTCACCTCAGCGGGGGAGCAGTACTTC.

The CDR3 DNA is TGTGCCTGGGGACAGGGGAATGGCTACACCTTC. Translated: CAWGQGNGYTF. The gene calls are TRBV30 and TRBJ1-2, with 9 bases lining up with TRBD1. Germline trimming cut 5 bases from V and 6 bases from J; bases unmatched to any gene: 1. The CDR3 consists of 11 residues. Per the germline V gene, CDR1 is GTSNPN and CDR2 is SVGIG (reference sequence).

The gene calls are TRBV4-1 and TRBJ2-1; 10 nucleotides align to TRBD2. V lost 1 base, J lost 15 bases, and 6 bases stayed unmatched. The CDR3 has 13 amino acids. From germline, CDR1 is MGHRA and CDR2 YSYEKL. CDR3 coding DNA: TGCGCCAGCAGCCAAGGGACTAGCGGCCCGCCGTTCTTC. It specifies CASSQGTSGPPFF.

This clone turned up a few times. The V and J genes are TRBV18 and TRBJ2-7, with 9 bases lining up with TRBD2. The CDR3 loop spans 14 amino acids. Trimming cost V 3 bases and J 7 bases; bases outside gene matches: 7. CDR1 and CDR2 from the germline V gene are KGHSH and LQKENI. The DNA for the CDR3 is TGTGCCAGCTCACCGAACGGGGCGGGGGGGGAGCAGTACTTC. Encoded protein: CASSPNGAGGEQYF.

The V call is TRBV27, the J call TRBJ2-7; 7 positions agree with TRBD1. The CDR3 length is 15 residues. The V gene end was trimmed by 3 bases and the J gene end by 3 bases; junction bases not matched to a gene: 8. Per the germline V gene, CDR1 is MNHEY and CDR2 is SMNVEV (reference sequence). The CDR3 loop reads CASSLDRTFGYEQYF. In nucleotides, the CDR3 is TGTGCCAGCAGTTTGGACAGGACGTTCGGCTACGAGCAGTACTTC.

The CDR3 here is CASSGGPSTNEKLFF. CDR3 sequence (DNA): TGCGCCAGCAGTGGGGGCCCTTCAACTAATGAAAAACTGTTTTTT. The chain carries TRBV5-1 and TRBJ1-4; maybe TRBD1 (6 bases). CDR3 length equals 15 residues. CDR1 is SGHRS and CDR2 is YFSETQ in the germline V gene. V lost 5 bases to trimming and J lost 0 bases, with 11 bases between them.

The chain couples TRBV30 to TRBJ2-7, with TRBD2 matching 7 bases. The germline CDR1 and CDR2 sequences are GTSNPN and SVGIG (reference sequence). The trim removed 7 bases at V and 3 bases at J, leaving 18 bases unmatched. The CDR3 has 16 residues. CDR3 in amino acids: CALEGGDPRYFYEQYF. Written as DNA, the CDR3 is TGTGCCTTGGAGGGAGGGGACCCTCGATACTTCTACGAGCAGTACTTC.

The CDR3 region has the DNA TGTGCCAGGTCAGGGAACTATGGCTACACCTTC. Translated, it gives CARSGNYGYTF. The chain is built from TRBV2 and TRBJ1-2; a possible D gene is TRBD1 (5 bases). The V gene's germline CDR1 is SNHLY and CDR2 FYNNEI. This CDR3 comprises 11 residues. V lost 9 bases, J lost 2 bases, and 7 bases lay in between.

This chain joins TRBV10-2 and TRBJ2-5, with no clear D. V was cut by 2 bases and J by 3 bases, with 4 bases left in between. The CDR3 extends over 12 amino acids. Germline loops: CDR1 WSHSY, CDR2 SAAADI. The CDR3: CASSEQKETQYF. As DNA, the CDR3 is TGCGCCAGCAGTGAGCAGAAAGAGACCCAGTACTTC.

V gene TRBV19 combines with J gene TRBJ1-2; 9 positions match TRBD1. CDR3 size: 14 residues. Losses at the gene ends were 5 bases for V and 2 bases for J; bases not matched to a gene: 3. Per the germline V gene, CDR1 is LNHDA and CDR2 is SQIVND (reference sequence). DNA of the CDR3: TGTGCCAGTAGTCACAGGGGGCGCAACTATGGCTACACCTTC. Residues: CASSHRGRNYGYTF. Filled out from reference TRBV19 and TRBJ1-2, the complete variable domain reads DGGITQSPKYLFRKEGQNVTLSCEQNLNHDAMYWYRQDPGQGLRLIYYSQIVNDFQKGDIAEGYSVSREKKESFPLTVTSAQKNPTAFYLCASSHRGRNYGYTFGSGTRLTVV.

The V and J genes are TRBV4-1 and TRBJ2-2; 8 positions agree with TRBD1. V trimming: 3 bases; J trimming: 6 bases; junction bases outside the gene matches: 6. The CDR3 loop spans 15 amino acids. In germline, CDR1 is MGHRA, CDR2 YSYEKL. CDR3 nucleotides: TGCGCCAGCAGCCAGAGGACAGGGTGGGCCGGGGAGCTGTTTTTT. This codes for CASSQRTGWAGELFF.

CDR3 coding DNA: TGTGCCAGCAGTTTACTCACCCCGGGACTAGCCTCCTACGAGCAGTACTTC. Residues: CASSLLTPGLASYEQYF. V and J are TRBV28 and TRBJ2-7; 9 nucleotides agree with TRBD2. The V gene's germline CDR1 is MDHEN and CDR2 SYDVKM. CDR3 length equals 17 residues. Unmatched junction bases numbered 8, after V lost 2 bases and J lost 0 bases.

The rearrangement links TRBV19 to TRBJ1-1; D is undetermined. Trimming cost V 7 bases and J 2 bases, with 11 bases left between them. The CDR3 loop spans 13 amino acids. Germline CDR1 LNHDA, CDR2 SQIVND (reference sequence). In DNA, the CDR3 is TGTGCCAGTAAATCGGGGATTAACACTGAAGCTTTCTTT. This gives the protein CASKSGINTEAFF.

The chain has TRBV11-2 and TRBJ2-3, with 7 bases lining up with TRBD2. The CDR3 covers 15 residues. The germline CDR1 and CDR2 sequences are SGHAT and FQNNGV. V lost 1 base to trimming and J lost 5 bases; unmatched junction nucleotides: 6. The CDR3 region is CASSLGLASGDTQYF. For the CDR3, the DNA is TGTGCCAGCAGCTTAGGCTTAGCTAGCGGAGATACGCAGTATTTT.

This chain uses TRBV6-5 with TRBJ2-3; 9 bases match TRBD1. V lost 4 bases to trimming and J lost 6 bases; unmatched junction nucleotides: 8. The CDR3 is made up of 15 amino acids. The germline CDR1 and CDR2 sequences are MNHEY and SVGAGI. CDR3 coding DNA: TGTGCCAGCAGTTCATGGGGGACAGGGAAGGATACGCAGTATTTT. Translated, it gives CASSSWGTGKDTQYF.

The V and J genes are TRBV29-1 and TRBJ1-2, with D uncertain. Germline-derived CDR1 and CDR2 are SQVTM and ANQGSEA. V lost 5 bases, J lost 2 bases, and 15 bases lay in between. CDR3 length: 14 amino acids. The CDR3 is CSVQPLGRNYGYTF. CDR3 DNA: TGCAGCGTTCAACCTCTAGGAAGGAACTATGGCTACACCTTC. Based on the CDR3 plus reference TRBV29-1 and TRBJ1-2, the full variable domain is SAVISQKPSRDICQRGTSLTIQCQVDSQVTMMFWYRQQPGQSLTLIATANQGSEATYESGFVIDKFPISRPNLTFSTLTVSNMSPEDSSIYLCSVQPLGRNYGYTFGSGTRLTVV.

As DNA, the CDR3 is TGTGCCAGCAAGGGGACAGGGGGCAACGAGCAGTACTTC. This encodes CASKGTGGNEQYF. The chain couples TRBV6-5 to TRBJ2-7; TRBD1 matches 12 bases. V shed 7 bases and J 5 bases; nucleotides not matched to a gene: 3. From germline, CDR1 is MNHEY and CDR2 SVGAGI. This CDR3 comprises 13 residues.

This clone was picked up a small number of times. In DNA form, the CDR3 reads TGTGCCAGCAGCCGGGCGGGGGCTCAGCCCCAGCATTTT. Translated, it gives CASSRAGAQPQHF. The chain recombines TRBV27 with TRBJ1-5; a possible D gene is TRBD1 (6 bases). Germline CDR1 is MNHEY and CDR2 is SMNVEV (reference sequence). This CDR3 region has 13 residues. V was shortened by 6 bases and J by 6 bases, with 12 bases between the two germline ends.

The chain uses TRBV11-3 and TRBJ2-7; the match to TRBD2 covers 7 bases. V was pared by 4 bases and J by 6 bases, with 6 bases of the junction left unmatched. CDR1 SGHNT and CDR2 YENEEA come from the germline V gene. The CDR3 is 13 residues long. CDR3 nucleotides: TGTGCCAGCAGCTCTACCGGGGGGACCGAGCAGTACTTC. It is translated as CASSSTGGTEQYF.

The chain combines TRBV5-1 with TRBJ2-7; D might be TRBD2 (7 bases). V shed 4 bases and J shed 6 bases, with 17 bases lying between them. CDR3 length: 14 amino acids. The germline V gene encodes CDR1 SGHRS and CDR2 YFSETQ. The CDR3 region is CASSTGGSGVEQYF. The CDR3 nucleotides are TGCGCCAGCAGCACGGGGGGCTCGGGGGTCGAGCAGTACTTC.